This TCR beta chain was obtained from a study of CD8 T cells in Susac syndrome. RNA was extracted with the RNeasy kit, and a quantity of roughly 0.5 to 1 ug was reverse transcribed using random hexamers. The TCR beta CDR3 was amplified by immunoSEQ multiplex PCR across 54 Vbeta, 13 Jbeta. MiXCR was run by TCRdb on the immunoSEQ multiplex PCR reads, yielding one entry per CDR3 protein. This table holds 160,000 or so distinct CDR3 sequences, around 96% found once. Negative isolation yielded CD4+ and CD8+ T cells, and FACS enriched TEMRA cells. Germline V gives CDR1 MNHEY, CDR2 SVGAGI. The CDR3 is 14 amino acids. V was shortened by 2 bases and J by 4 bases, with 11 bases between the two germline ends.

Sequences were obtained from CD8+ T cells from PBMCs. This chain links TRBV6-5 with TRBJ1-1; D gene uncertain. The sequence derives from a human donor with multiple sclerosis. CDR3 residues: CASSYGRTGTEAFF. The DNA for the CDR3 is TGTGCCAGCAGTTACGGTCGGACGGGCACTGAAGCTTTCTTT.